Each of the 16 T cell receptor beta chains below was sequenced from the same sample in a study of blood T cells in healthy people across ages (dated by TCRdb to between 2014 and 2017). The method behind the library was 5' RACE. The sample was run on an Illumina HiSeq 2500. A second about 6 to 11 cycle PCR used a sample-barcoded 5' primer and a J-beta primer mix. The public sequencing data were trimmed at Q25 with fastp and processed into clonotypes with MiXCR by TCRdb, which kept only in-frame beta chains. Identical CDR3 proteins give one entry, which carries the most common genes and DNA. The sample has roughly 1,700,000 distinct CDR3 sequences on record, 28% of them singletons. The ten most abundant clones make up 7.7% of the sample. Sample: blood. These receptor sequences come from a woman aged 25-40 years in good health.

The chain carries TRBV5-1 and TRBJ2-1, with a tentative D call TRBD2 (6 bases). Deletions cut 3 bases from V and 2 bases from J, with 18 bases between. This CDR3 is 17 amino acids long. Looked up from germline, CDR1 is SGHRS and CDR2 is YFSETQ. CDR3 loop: CASSSLGRGNTYNEQFF. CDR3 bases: TGCGCCAGCAGCTCCCTTGGACGCGGGAACACCTACAATGAGCAGTTCTTC.

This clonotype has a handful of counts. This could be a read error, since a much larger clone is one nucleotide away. Here the CDR3 DNA reads TGTGCCATCAGTGGGGGTAGCGGGAGAGACTATGAGCAGTACTTC. This translates into CAISGGSGRDYEQYF. The chain combines TRBV10-3 with TRBJ2-4, with 9 bases identical to TRBD2. The CDR3 spans 15 residues. From germline, CDR1 is ENHRY and CDR2 SYGVKD. V lost 4 bases and J lost 13; bases outside the gene matches: 14.

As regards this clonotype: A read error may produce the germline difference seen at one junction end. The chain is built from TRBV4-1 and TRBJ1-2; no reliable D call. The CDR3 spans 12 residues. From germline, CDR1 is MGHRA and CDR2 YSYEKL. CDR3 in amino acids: CANSQDFYGYTF. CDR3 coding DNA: TGCGCCAACAGCCAAGACTTTTATGGCTACACCTTC.

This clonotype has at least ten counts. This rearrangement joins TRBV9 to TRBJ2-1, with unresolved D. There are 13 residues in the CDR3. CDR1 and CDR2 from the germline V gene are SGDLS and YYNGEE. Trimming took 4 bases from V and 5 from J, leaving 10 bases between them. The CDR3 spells CASSLEPDNEQFF. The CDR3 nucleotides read TGTGCCAGCAGCCTTGAACCCGACAATGAGCAGTTCTTC.

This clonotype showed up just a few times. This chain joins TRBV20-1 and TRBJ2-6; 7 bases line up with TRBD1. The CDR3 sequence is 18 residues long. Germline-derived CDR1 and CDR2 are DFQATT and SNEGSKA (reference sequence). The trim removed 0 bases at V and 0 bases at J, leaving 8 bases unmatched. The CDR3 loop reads CSARDPRQGRSGANVLTF. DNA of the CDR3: TGCAGTGCTAGAGATCCCCGACAGGGCCGCTCTGGGGCCAACGTCCTGACTTTC.

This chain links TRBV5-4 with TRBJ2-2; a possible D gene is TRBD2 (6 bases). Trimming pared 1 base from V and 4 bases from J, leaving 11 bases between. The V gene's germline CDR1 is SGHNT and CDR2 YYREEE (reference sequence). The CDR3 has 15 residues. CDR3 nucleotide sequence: TGTGCCAGCAGCTTGACATCGGGGGTCACCGGGGAGCTGTTTTTT. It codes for CASSLTSGVTGELFF.

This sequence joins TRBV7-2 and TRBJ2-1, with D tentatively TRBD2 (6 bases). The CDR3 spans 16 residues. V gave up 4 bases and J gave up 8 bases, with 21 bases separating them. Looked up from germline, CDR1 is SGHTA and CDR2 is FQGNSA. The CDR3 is CTSSYRGIGLYDEQFF. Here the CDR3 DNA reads TGTACCAGCAGCTATCGCGGGATAGGGTTATACGATGAGCAGTTCTTC.

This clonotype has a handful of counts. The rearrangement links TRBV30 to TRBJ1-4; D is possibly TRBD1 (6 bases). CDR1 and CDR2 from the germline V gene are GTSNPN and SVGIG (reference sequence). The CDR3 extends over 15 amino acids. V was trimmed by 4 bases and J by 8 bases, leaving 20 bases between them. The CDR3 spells CAWTGTPGEEEKLFF. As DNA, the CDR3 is TGTGCCTGGACCGGGACCCCAGGGGAGGAGGAAAAACTGTTTTTT.

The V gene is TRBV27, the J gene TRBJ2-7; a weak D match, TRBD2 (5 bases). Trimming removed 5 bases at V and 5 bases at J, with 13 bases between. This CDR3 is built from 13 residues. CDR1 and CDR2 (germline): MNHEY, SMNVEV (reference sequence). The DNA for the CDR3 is TGTGCCAGCAGTCAGTCTCGGGATCACGAGCAGTACTTC. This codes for CASSQSRDHEQYF.

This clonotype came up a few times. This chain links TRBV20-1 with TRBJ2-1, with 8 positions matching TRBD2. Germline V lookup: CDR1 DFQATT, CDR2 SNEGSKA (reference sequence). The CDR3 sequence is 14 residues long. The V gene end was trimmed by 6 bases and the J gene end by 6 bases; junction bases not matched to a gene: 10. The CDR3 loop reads CSAAGTRDLNEQFF. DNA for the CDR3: TGCAGTGCAGCCGGGACTAGAGATCTCAATGAGCAGTTCTTC.

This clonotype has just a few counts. The CDR3 loop is CASSLDLLVGETQYF. DNA for the CDR3: TGTGCCAGCAGCTTAGATTTGCTAGTCGGAGAGACCCAGTACTTC. The chain carries TRBV11-2 and TRBJ2-5, with D hard to call. The CDR3 is 15 residues long. Germline assignment: CDR1 SGHAT and CDR2 FQNNGV. V was shortened by 0 bases and J by 4 bases, with 12 bases between the two germline ends. Full variable domain (outside the CDR3, taken from reference TRBV11-2 and TRBJ2-5): EAGVAQSPRYKIIEKRQSVAFWCNPISGHATLYWYQQILGQGPKLLIQFQNNGVVDDSQLPKDRFSAERLKGVDSTLKIQPAKLEDSAVYLCASSLDLLVGETQYFGPGTRLLVL.

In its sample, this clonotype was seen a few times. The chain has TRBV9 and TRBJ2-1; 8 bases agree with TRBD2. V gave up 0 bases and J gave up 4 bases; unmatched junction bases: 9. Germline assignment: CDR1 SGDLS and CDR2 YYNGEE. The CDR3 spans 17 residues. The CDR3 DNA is TGTGCCAGCAGCGTAGGTCCTGCGGGGGGAGGATACAATGAGCAGTTCTTC. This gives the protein CASSVGPAGGGYNEQFF. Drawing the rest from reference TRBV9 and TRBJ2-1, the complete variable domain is DSGVTQTPKHLITATGQRVTLRCSPRSGDLSVYWYQQSLDQGLQFLIQYYNGEERAKGNILERFSAQQFPDLHSELNLSSLELGDSALYFCASSVGPAGGGYNEQFFGPGTRLTVL.

The CDR3 DNA is TGCAGTGCTAGGGAGTCGGTGGGCGACAATGAGCAGTTCTTC. Translated: CSARESVGDNEQFF. The chain combines TRBV20-1 with TRBJ2-1, with D hard to call. The CDR3 contains 14 residues. The germline V gene has CDR1 DFQATT and CDR2 SNEGSKA (reference sequence). V shed 3 bases and J shed 5 bases, with 14 bases lying between them.

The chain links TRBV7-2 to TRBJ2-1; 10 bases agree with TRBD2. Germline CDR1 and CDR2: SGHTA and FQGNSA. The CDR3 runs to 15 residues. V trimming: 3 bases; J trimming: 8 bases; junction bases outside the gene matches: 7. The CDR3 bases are TGTGCCAGCAGCTTGGCGCTAGCGGGGGATGATGAGCAGTTCTTC. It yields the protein CASSLALAGDDEQFF.

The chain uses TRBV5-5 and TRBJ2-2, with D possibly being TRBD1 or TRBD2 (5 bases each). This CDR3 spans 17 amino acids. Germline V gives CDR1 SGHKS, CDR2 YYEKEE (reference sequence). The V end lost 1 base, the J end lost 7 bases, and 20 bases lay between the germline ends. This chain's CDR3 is CASSLSGTQVSNGELFF. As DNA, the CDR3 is TGTGCCAGCAGCTTGTCCGGGACCCAAGTTAGCAACGGGGAGCTGTTTTTT.

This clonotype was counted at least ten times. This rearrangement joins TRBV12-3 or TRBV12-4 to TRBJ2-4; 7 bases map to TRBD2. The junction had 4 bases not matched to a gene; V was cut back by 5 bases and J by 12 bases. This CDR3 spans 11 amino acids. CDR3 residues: CASSPGRGQYF. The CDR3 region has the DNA TGTGCCAGCAGTCCAGGGAGGGGTCAGTACTTC.